The clone carrying this TCR beta chain occurred a few times. Its antigen is not known. Reverse transcription of all isolated RNA meant that expressed TCRB transcripts were sequenced. TCRdb's copy holds only in-frame clones and misses some; the assay was immunoSEQ multiplex PCR. The table has around 340,000 clones, around 9.3% seen once. The data are from a study of beta chain features in type 1 diabetes. The study, taken as a whole, reports: All four CD4+ subsets from Type 1 diabetes patients carried moderately but significantly shorter TCRB CDR3s. The naive, central memory and Treg TCRB repertoires looked more alike in patients than they did in healthy donors. At VDJ recombination sites, type 1 diabetes patients had fewer insertions and more deleted nucleotides.

The CDR3 loop spans 13 amino acids. Per germline, CDR1 SNHLY and CDR2 FYNNEI. With 6 bases removed from V and 2 bases from J, the gap between germline ends came to 10 bases. The sample taken for sequencing was central memory CD4+ T cells from blood. The origin of this receptor is a man aged 25-45 years with type 1 diabetes. V and J are TRBV2 and TRBJ1-2; D may be TRBD1 (6 bases). The CDR3 loop is CASRQDRNYGYTF. The CDR3 nucleotides read TGTGCCAGCAGACAGGACAGAAACTATGGCTACACCTTC.